This TCR beta chain was recovered during a study of graft-versus-host responses after intestinal transplantation. Overall study results and limits: Recipient marrow harbored GvH clones, some of which surfaced first in ileum or blood.

Sequenced by immunoSEQ multiplex PCR; TCRdb stores in-frame clones only, minus some. The sample has just over 95,000 clones; roughly 90% are singletons. The CDR3 consists of 16 residues. CDR1 is MNHEY and CDR2 is SVGAGI in the germline V gene. V was shortened by 2 bases and J by 5 bases, with 16 bases between the two germline ends. This clone appeared a few times. What it binds is not known. The TCR sequence derives from a human donor who received an intestinal transplant. Sequenced here: unstimulated CD4+ T cells sorted from spleen or lymph node cells, sampled before intestinal transplant. The genes are TRBV6-5 and TRBJ2-1, with D possibly being TRBD2 (6 bases). Written as DNA, the CDR3 is TGTGCCAGCAGTTACCCACGGGGGACGCCTAACAATGAGCAGTTCTTC. Its protein product is CASSYPRGTPNNEQFF.